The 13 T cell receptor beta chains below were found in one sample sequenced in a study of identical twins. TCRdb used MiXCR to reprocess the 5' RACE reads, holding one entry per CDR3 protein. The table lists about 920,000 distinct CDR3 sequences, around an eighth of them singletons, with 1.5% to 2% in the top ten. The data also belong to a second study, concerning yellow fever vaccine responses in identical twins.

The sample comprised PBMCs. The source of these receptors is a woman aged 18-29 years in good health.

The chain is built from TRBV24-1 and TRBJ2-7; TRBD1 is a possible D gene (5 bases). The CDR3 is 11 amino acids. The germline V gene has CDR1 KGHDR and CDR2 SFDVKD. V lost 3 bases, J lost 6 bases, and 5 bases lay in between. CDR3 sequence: CATSDRGEQYF. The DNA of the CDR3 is TGTGCCACCAGTGATAGGGGCGAGCAGTACTTC.

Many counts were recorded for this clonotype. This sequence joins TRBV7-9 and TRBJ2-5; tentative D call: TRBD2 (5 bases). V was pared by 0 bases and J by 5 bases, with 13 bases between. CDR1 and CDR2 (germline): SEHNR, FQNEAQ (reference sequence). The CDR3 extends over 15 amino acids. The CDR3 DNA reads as TGTGCCAGCAGCTTAGCGAGGGAGCCACGGGAGACCCAGTACTTC. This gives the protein CASSLAREPRETQYF.

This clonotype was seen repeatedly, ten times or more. CDR3 amino acids: CASSQWPMNTEAFF. The CDR3 DNA reads TGCGCCAGCAGCCAATGGCCGATGAACACTGAAGCTTTCTTT. V gene TRBV4-1 combines with J gene TRBJ1-1; D gene ambiguous. Trimming left V 2 bases short and J 0 bases short, with 7 bases between. The CDR3 is 14 residues long. Per germline, CDR1 MGHRA and CDR2 YSYEKL.

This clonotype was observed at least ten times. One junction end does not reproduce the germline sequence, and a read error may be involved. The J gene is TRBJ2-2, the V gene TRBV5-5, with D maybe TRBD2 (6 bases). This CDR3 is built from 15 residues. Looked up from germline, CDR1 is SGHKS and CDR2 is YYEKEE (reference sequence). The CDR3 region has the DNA TGTGCCAGCAGCTTGGTAGCAGACCGCACCGGGGAGGAGATTTTT. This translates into CASSLVADRTGEEIF.

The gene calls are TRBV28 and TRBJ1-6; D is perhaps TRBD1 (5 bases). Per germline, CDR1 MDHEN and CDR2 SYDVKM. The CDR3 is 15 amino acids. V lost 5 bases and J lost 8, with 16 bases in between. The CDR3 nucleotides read TGTGCCAGCAGTCCAGGGACCTACTTTGATTCACCCCTCCACTTT. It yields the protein CASSPGTYFDSPLHF.

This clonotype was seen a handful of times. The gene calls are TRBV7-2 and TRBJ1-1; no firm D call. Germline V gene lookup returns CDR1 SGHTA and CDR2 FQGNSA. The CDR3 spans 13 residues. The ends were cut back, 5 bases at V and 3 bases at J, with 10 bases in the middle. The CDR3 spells CASSGSGDTEAFF. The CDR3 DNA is TGTGCCAGCAGCGGCAGCGGGGACACTGAAGCTTTCTTT. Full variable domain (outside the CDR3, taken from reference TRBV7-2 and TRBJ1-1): GAGVSQSPSNKVTEKGKDVELRCDPISGHTALYWYRQSLGQGLEFLIYFQGNSAPDKSGLPSDRFSAERTGGSVSTLTIQRTQQEDSAVYLCASSGSGDTEAFFGQGTRLTVV.

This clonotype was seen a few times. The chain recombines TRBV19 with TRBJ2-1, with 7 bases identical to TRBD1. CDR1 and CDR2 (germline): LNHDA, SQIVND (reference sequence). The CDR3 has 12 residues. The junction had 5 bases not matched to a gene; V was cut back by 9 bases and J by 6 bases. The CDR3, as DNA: TGTGCCAGCAAGGGGACAGTCAATGAGCAGTTCTTC. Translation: CASKGTVNEQFF.

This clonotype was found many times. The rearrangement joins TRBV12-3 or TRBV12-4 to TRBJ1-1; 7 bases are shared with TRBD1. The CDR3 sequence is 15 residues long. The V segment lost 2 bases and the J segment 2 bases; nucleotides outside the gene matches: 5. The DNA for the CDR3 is TGTGCCAGCAGTTTATATGGGACAGCAAACACTGAAGCTTTCTTT. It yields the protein CASSLYGTANTEAFF.

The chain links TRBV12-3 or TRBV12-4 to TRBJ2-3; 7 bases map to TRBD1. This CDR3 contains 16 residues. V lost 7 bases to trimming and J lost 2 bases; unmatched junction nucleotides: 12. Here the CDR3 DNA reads TGTGCCAGCACCCCCCTCCGGGACAGCGCCACAGATACGCAGTATTTT. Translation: CASTPLRDSATDTQYF.

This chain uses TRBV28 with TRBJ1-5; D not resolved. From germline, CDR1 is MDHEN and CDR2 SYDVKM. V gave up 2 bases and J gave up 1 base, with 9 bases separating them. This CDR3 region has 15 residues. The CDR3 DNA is TGTGCCAGCAGTTTAAAAGGAGGGAGCAATCAGCCCCAGCATTTT. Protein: CASSLKGGSNQPQHF.

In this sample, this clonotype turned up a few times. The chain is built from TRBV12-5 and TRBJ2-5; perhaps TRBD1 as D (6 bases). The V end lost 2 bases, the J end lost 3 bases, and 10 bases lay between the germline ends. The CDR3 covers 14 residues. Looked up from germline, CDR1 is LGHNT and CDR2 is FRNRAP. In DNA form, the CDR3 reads TGTGCTAGTGGTTTGAACAGGGCTGAAGAGACCCAGTACTTC. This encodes CASGLNRAEETQYF.

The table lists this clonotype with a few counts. The CDR3 coding sequence is TGCGCCAGCAGGCCGACAGGGGACGGGGGCGGTGAAAAACTGTTTTTT. It is translated as CASRPTGDGGGEKLFF. This chain joins TRBV5-1 and TRBJ1-4; 8 nucleotides match TRBD1. Germline assignment: CDR1 SGHRS and CDR2 YFSETQ. The CDR3 contains 16 residues. V was clipped by 5 bases and J by 7 bases; unmatched bases: 13.

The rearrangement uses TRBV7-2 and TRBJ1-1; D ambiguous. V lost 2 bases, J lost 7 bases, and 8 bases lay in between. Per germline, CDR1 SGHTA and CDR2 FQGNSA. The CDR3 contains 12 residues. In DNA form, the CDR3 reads TGTGCCAGCAGCTTATCGGCGGTTGAAGCTTTCTTT. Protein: CASSLSAVEAFF.